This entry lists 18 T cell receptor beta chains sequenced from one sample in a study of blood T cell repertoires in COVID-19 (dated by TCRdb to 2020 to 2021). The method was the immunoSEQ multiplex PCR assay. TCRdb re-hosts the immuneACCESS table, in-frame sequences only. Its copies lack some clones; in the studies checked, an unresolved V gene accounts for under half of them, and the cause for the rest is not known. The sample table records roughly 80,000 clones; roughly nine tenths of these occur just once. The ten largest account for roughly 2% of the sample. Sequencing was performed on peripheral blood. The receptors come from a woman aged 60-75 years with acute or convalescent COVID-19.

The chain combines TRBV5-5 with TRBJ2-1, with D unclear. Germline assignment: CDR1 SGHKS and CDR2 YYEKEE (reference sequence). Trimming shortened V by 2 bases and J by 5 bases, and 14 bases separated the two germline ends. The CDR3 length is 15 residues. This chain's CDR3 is CASSLILPPDNEQFF. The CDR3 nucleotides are TGTGCCAGCAGCTTAATACTCCCCCCCGACAATGAGCAGTTCTTC.

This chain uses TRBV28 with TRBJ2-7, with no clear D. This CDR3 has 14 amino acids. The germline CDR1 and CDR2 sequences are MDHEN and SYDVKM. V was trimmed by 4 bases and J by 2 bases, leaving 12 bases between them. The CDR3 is CASSSRNTAYEQYF. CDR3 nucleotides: TGTGCCAGCAGTTCCAGGAATACGGCCTACGAGCAGTACTTC.

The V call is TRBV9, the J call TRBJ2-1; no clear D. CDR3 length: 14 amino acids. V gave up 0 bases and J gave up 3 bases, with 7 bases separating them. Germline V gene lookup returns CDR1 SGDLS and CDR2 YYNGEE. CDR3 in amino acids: CASSVVSVYNEQFF. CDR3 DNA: TGTGCCAGCAGCGTAGTATCCGTCTACAATGAGCAGTTCTTC.

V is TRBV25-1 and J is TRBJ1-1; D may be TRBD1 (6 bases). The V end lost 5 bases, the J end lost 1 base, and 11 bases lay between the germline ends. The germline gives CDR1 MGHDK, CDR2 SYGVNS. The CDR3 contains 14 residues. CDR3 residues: CASSRPQGNTEAFF. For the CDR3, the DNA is TGTGCCAGCAGTCGACCACAGGGGAACACTGAAGCTTTCTTT.

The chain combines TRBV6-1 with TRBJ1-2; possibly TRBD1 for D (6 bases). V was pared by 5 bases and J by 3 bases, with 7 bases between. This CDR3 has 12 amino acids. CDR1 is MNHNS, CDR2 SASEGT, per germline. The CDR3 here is CASSSGDYGYTF. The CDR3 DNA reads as TGTGCCAGCAGTTCAGGGGACTATGGCTACACCTTC.

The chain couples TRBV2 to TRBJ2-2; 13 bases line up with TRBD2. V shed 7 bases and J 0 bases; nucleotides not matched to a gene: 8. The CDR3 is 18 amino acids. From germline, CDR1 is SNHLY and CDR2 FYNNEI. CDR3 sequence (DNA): TGTGCCAGCACTCTCAGGGGACTAGCGGGGACGAACACCGGGGAGCTGTTTTTT. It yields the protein CASTLRGLAGTNTGELFF.

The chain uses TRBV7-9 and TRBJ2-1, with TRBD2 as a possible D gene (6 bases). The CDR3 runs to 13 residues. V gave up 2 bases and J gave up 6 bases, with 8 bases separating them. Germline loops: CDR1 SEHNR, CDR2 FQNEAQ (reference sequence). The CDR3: CASSLQGGNEQFF. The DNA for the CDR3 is TGTGCCAGCAGCTTACAGGGAGGCAATGAGCAGTTCTTC.

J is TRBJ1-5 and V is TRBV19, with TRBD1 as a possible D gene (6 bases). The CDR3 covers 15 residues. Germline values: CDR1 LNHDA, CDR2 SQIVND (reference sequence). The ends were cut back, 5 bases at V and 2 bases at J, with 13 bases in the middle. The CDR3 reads CASSRRDTRNQPQHF. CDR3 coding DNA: TGTGCCAGTAGTCGCCGGGACACCCGCAATCAGCCCCAGCATTTT.

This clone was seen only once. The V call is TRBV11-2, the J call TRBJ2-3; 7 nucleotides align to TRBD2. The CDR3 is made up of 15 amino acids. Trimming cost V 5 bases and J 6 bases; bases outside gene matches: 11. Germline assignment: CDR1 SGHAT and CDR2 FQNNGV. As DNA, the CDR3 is TGTGCCAGCAGCGTCTTCCGGGACTACAGGGATACGCAGTATTTT. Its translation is CASSVFRDYRDTQYF.

The CDR3, as DNA: TGTGCCAGCTACTCCGGGACAGGTTTTTCCTACGAGCAGTACTTC. Translated, it gives CASYSGTGFSYEQYF. The chain uses TRBV28 and TRBJ2-7; 8 bases match TRBD1. CDR1 MDHEN and CDR2 SYDVKM come from the germline V gene. V shed 8 bases, J shed 1 base, and the junction held 10 bases outside the gene matches. This CDR3 has 15 residues.

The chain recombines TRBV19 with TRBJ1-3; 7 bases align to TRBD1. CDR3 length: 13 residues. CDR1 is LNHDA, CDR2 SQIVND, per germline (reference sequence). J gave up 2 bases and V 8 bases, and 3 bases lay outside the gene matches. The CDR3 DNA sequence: TGTGCCAGTGCACAGGGGCCTGGAAACACCATATATTTT. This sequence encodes CASAQGPGNTIYF.

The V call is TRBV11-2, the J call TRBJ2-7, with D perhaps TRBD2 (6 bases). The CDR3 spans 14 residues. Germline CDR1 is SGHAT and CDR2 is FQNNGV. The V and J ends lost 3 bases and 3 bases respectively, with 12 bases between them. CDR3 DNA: TGTGCCAGCAGCTTGTTGGGGGGAGGCTACGAGCAGTACTTC. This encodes CASSLLGGGYEQYF.

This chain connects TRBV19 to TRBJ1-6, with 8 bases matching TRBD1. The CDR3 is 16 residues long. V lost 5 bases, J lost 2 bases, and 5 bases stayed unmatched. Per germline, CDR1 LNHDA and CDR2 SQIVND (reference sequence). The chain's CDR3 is CASSVQGAAYNSPLHF. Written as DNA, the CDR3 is TGTGCCAGTAGTGTCCAGGGGGCCGCCTATAATTCACCCCTCCACTTT.

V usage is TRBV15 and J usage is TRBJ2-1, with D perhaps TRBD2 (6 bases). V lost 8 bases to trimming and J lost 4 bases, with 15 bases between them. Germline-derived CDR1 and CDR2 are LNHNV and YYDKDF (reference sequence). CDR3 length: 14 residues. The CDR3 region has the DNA TGTGCCACCGGGGGGAGGACGGAATACAATGAGCAGTTCTTC. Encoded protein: CATGGRTEYNEQFF.

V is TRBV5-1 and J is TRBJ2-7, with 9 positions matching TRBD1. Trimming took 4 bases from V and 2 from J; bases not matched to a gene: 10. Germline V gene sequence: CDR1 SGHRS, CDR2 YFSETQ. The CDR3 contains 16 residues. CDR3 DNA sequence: TGCGCCAGCAGCCGCGCCCGGGACAGGGCGACCTACGAGCAGTACTTC. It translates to CASSRARDRATYEQYF.

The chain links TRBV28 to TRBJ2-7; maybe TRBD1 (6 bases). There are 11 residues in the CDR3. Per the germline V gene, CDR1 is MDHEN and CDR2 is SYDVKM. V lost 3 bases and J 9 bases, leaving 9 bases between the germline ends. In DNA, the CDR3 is TGTGCCAGCAGTTTCGGGACACGGCAGTACTTC. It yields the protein CASSFGTRQYF.

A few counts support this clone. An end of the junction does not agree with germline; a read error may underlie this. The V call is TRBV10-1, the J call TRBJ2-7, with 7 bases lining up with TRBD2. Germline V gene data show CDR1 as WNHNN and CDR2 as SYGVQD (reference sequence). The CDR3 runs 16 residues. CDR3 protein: CASTSEERDPSHEQYF. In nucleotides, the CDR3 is TGCGCCAGCACCAGCGAAGAGCGGGACCCCTCCCACGAGCAGTACTTC.

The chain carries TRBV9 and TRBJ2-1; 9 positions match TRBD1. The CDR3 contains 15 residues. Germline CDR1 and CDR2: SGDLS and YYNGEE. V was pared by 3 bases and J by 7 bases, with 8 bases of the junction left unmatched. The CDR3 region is CASSAQGALSNEQFF. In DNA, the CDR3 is TGTGCCAGCAGCGCACAGGGGGCGCTGAGTAATGAGCAGTTCTTC. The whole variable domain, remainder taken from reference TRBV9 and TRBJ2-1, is DSGVTQTPKHLITATGQRVTLRCSPRSGDLSVYWYQQSLDQGLQFLIQYYNGEERAKGNILERFSAQQFPDLHSELNLSSLELGDSALYFCASSAQGALSNEQFFGPGTRLTVL.